A single sample gave rise to the 6 T cell receptor beta chains below, sequenced in a study of T cells in Graves' hyperthyroidism and ophthalmopathy. Template material for amplifying TCR beta CDR3 regions consisted of RNA transcripts. First-round RT-PCR of the TCR CDR3 relied on the HTBI primer set. MiXCR, run by TCRdb on the multiplex PCR reads, gives a single entry per CDR3 protein. Found here are roughly 700,000 distinct CDR3 sequences, roughly 17% of them singletons; the top ten hold around 15%. The specimen was blood. Source of these receptors: a man over 45 with Graves' hyperthyroidism.

This clonotype was picked up many times. The chain combines TRBV2 with TRBJ2-3, with 9 bases that match TRBD2. V lost 7 bases to trimming and J lost 7 bases; unmatched junction nucleotides: 12. The CDR3 loop spans 15 amino acids. CDR1 SNHLY and CDR2 FYNNEI come from the germline V gene. CDR3 region: CASTPAGGKTYTQYF. The CDR3 DNA reads TGTGCCAGCACTCCAGCGGGAGGCAAAACATATACGCAGTATTTT.

The chain is built from TRBV19 and TRBJ1-1, with 7 bases lining up with TRBD1. Trimming removed 8 bases from V and 4 bases from J; junction bases left unmatched: 4. CDR1 is LNHDA, CDR2 SQIVND, per germline (reference sequence). This CDR3 has 12 residues. The CDR3, as DNA: TGTGCCAGTCACAGGGGAAGCACTGAAGCTTTCTTT. Amino acid sequence: CASHRGSTEAFF.

This clonotype showed up many times. The chain is built from TRBV5-1 and TRBJ2-7; D may be TRBD1 or TRBD2 (5 bases each). Germline CDR1 is SGHRS and CDR2 is YFSETQ. V lost 7 bases to trimming and J lost 3 bases, with 14 bases between them. There are 13 residues in the CDR3. This CDR3 reads CASGRDGYYEQYF. The CDR3 nucleotides are TGCGCCAGCGGCCGGGACGGATACTACGAGCAGTACTTC.

A word on this clonotype: A much larger clonotype is one base distant, so this may be a read error. The chain employs TRBV6-2 or TRBV6-3 and TRBJ1-1, with a weak D call TRBD1 (6 bases). V was pared by 2 bases and J by 1 base, with 8 bases between. Germline V gene data show CDR1 as MNHEY and CDR2 as SVGEGT. This CDR3 region has 14 residues. CDR3 amino acids: CASSYQGQNTEAFF. CDR3 DNA sequence: TGTGCCAGCAGTTACCAGGGACAGAACACTGAAGCTTTCTTT.

The chain couples TRBV20-1 to TRBJ1-5, with D uncertain. With 3 bases removed from V and 3 bases from J, the gap between germline ends came to 6 bases. The CDR3 runs to 12 residues. Germline V gene data show CDR1 as DFQATT and CDR2 as SNEGSKA (reference sequence). CDR3 in amino acids: CSASVFNQPQHF. In DNA form, the CDR3 reads TGCAGTGCTAGCGTATTCAATCAGCCCCAGCATTTT.

This clonotype was observed a few times. The chain is built from TRBV19 and TRBJ2-1, with TRBD1 identical over 10 bases. The length of the CDR3 is 15 residues. V was pared by 5 bases and J by 4 bases, with 5 bases of the junction left unmatched. The germline V gene has CDR1 LNHDA and CDR2 SQIVND (reference sequence). CDR3 bases: TGTGCCAGTAGTGCCGGGACAGGGGTTTACAATGAGCAGTTCTTC. Protein product: CASSAGTGVYNEQFF.